A selection of T cell receptor beta chains follows, all from one sample in a study of blood T cell repertoires in COVID-19. Sequencing used immunoSEQ multiplex PCR; TCRdb keeps in-frame clones, though not all of them. The table includes 140,000 to 150,000 clones, 87% detected once. What was sequenced was PBMCs or T cells enriched from blood (not recorded which). These receptors originate from a man aged 55 to 70 who had recovered from COVID-19. Both conserved end residues are part of each CDR3. A D gene is named only where the DNA matches it firmly. Size is stated for part of the rows, as once, few or many counts, or as a class when the clone is expanded.

V gene,clone size,J gene,D gene,CDR3 protein,CDR3 DNA
TRBV15,.,TRBJ2-7,TRBD2,CATSRDRAGDKRQYF,TGTGCCACCAGCAGAGATAGGGCGGGAGACAAACGGCAGTACTTC
TRBV5-1,.,TRBJ2-7,.,CASSLVGDISYEQYF,TGCGCCAGCAGCTTGGTAGGGGATATCTCCTACGAGCAGTACTTC
TRBV7-9,.,TRBJ2-7,.,CASSFDYELFTYEQYF,TGTGCCAGCAGCTTCGATTATGAGCTCTTTACCTACGAGCAGTACTTC
TRBV7-8,.,TRBJ1-3,.,CASSSDRAGNTIYF,TGTGCCAGCAGCTCGGACAGAGCTGGAAACACCATATATTTT
TRBV5-4,.,TRBJ2-3,TRBD2,CASSSGTSGSTDTQYF,TGTGCCAGCAGCAGCGGGACTAGCGGGAGCACAGATACGCAGTATTTT
TRBV19,.,TRBJ2-1,.,CASSARGTYNEQFF,TGTGCCAGTAGTGCCCGGGGGACCTACAATGAGCAGTTCTTC
TRBV5-1,.,TRBJ2-7,.,CASSLDAGNYEQYF,TGCGCCAGCAGCTTGGACGCGGGGAACTACGAGCAGTACTTC
TRBV18,.,TRBJ1-5,TRBD1,CASSTGGIQPQHF,TGTGCCAGCTCAACAGGGGGCATTCAGCCCCAGCATTTT
TRBV10-3,.,TRBJ1-1,TRBD1,CATQDRGRNTEAFF,TGTGCCACCCAGGACAGGGGGCGCAACACTGAAGCTTTCTTT
TRBV5-1,once,TRBJ2-7,TRBD1,CASSLGQGATYEQYF,TGCGCCAGCAGCTTGGGGCAGGGGGCCACCTACGAGCAGTACTTC
TRBV7-8,.,TRBJ1-1,.,CASSLYSVMNTEAFF,TGTGCCAGCAGCTTATACTCTGTCATGAACACTGAAGCTTTCTTT
TRBV13,.,TRBJ1-1,.,CASSFLGKAFF,TGTGCCAGCAGCTTTCTAGGTAAAGCTTTCTTT
TRBV3-1/TRBV3-2,.,TRBJ2-1,.,CASSPPGLASNEQFF,TGTGCCAGCAGCCCCCCGGGCCTAGCGAGCAATGAGCAGTTCTTC
TRBV10-2,.,TRBJ2-7,.,CATEGDSYEQYF,TGCGCCACCGAGGGGGATTCCTACGAGCAGTACTTC
TRBV7-9,.,TRBJ2-7,.,CASSLLAGGEQYF,TGTGCCAGCAGCCTACTAGCAGGGGGAGAGCAGTACTTC
TRBV15,once,TRBJ2-5,TRBD1,CATSRDSSRTGLGETQYF,TGTGCCACCAGCAGAGATTCTAGCAGGACAGGGCTAGGTGAGACCCAGTACTTC
TRBV2,.,TRBJ1-6,TRBD1,CASRPRDRVGSPLHF,TGTGCCAGCAGACCGAGGGACAGAGTAGGATCACCCCTCCACTTT
TRBV5-1,.,TRBJ1-2,.,CASSLVTGYGYTF,TGCGCCAGCAGCTTGGTGACAGGCTATGGCTACACCTTC
TRBV30,.,TRBJ1-2,.,CACQTGSDGYTF,TGTGCCTGCCAGACCGGGAGCGATGGCTACACCTTC
TRBV3-1/TRBV3-2,.,TRBJ1-2,TRBD1,CASSQGQGASGYTF,TGTGCCAGCAGCCAAGGACAGGGGGCGAGTGGCTACACCTTC
TRBV7-2,once,TRBJ1-2,.,CASSLAQGGGYTF,TGTGCCAGCAGCTTAGCGCAGGGCGGTGGCTACACCTTC
TRBV2,.,TRBJ2-6,.,CASIAGQQLSGANVLTF,TGTGCCAGCATAGCAGGACAGCAACTCTCTGGGGCCAACGTCCTGACTTTC
TRBV7-3,once,TRBJ2-2,.,CASSLLREGGELFF,TGTGCCAGCAGCTTATTACGGGAAGGCGGGGAGCTGTTTTTT
TRBV5-1,.,TRBJ2-1,TRBD2,CASSEGGGSFYEQFF,TGCGCCAGCAGTGAGGGCGGGGGGAGTTTTTATGAGCAGTTCTTC
TRBV10-3,few,TRBJ2-2,.,CATAPGPNTGELFF,TGTGCCACCGCCCCCGGTCCGAACACCGGGGAGCTGTTTTTT
TRBV18,.,TRBJ2-5,.,CASSHRGAQETQYF,TGTGCCAGCTCACACCGGGGGGCCCAAGAGACCCAGTACTTC
TRBV7-6,.,TRBJ2-3,.,CASSRLVTSADTQYF,TGTGCCAGCAGCCGACTAGTGACATCGGCAGATACGCAGTATTTT
TRBV5-5,few,TRBJ1-1,.,CASSLVSEAFF,TGTGCCAGCAGCTTGGTATCTGAAGCTTTCTTT
TRBV28,.,TRBJ1-2,.,CASSLPPQGRSGYTF,TGTGCCAGCAGTTTACCCCCACAGGGTAGGAGCGGCTACACCTTC
TRBV27,.,TRBJ2-7,TRBD2,CASRPRAGVVYEQYF,TGTGCCAGCAGGCCCCGAGCGGGGGTGGTTTACGAGCAGTACTTC
TRBV19,.,TRBJ1-4,.,CASSYLVAGDEKLFF,TGTGCCAGTAGTTATTTGGTTGCAGGGGACGAAAAACTGTTTTTT
TRBV18,.,TRBJ1-5,.,CASSPGGSQPQHF,TGTGCCAGCTCACCAGGGGGGTCCCAGCCCCAGCATTTT
TRBV28,.,TRBJ1-2,.,CASRGGSYGYTF,TGTGCCAGCAGGGGGGGTTCCTATGGCTACACCTTC
TRBV28,once,TRBJ2-7,.,CASSRLAGTGFITEQYF,TGTGCCAGCAGCCGATTGGCCGGGACTGGCTTTATTACAGAGCAGTACTTC